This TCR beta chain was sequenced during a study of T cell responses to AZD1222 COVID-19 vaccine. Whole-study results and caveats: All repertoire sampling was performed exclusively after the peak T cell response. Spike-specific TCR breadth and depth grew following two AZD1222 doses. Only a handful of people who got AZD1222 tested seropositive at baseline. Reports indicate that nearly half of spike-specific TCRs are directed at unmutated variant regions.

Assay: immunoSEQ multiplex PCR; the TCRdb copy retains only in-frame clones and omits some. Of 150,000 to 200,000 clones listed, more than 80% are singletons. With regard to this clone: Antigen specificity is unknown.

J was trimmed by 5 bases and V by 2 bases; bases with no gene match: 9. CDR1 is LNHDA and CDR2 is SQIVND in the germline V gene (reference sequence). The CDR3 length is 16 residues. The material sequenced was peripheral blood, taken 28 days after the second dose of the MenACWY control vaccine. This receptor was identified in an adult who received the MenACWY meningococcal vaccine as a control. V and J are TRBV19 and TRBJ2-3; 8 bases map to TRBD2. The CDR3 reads CASSISAGELEDTQYF. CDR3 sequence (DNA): TGTGCCAGTAGTATATCAGCGGGAGAGCTTGAAGATACGCAGTATTTT.